Below are 32 T cell receptor beta chains sequenced from a single sample in a study of blood T cells in healthy people across ages. Together with a sample-barcoded 5' primer, a J-beta primer mix was included in a second PCR lasting about 6 to 11 cycles. TCRdb reprocessed the 5' RACE reads via MiXCR and lists one record per CDR3 protein. The data show some 1.5 million distinct CDR3 sequences, over 25% seen once. The specimen was blood. All receptors come from a woman aged 25 to 39 in good health.

This clonotype was found once. A much larger clone differs from this one at a single base, so this may be a read error. The gene calls are TRBV29-1 and TRBJ2-5, with unresolved D. This CDR3 spans 12 amino acids. Germline V lookup: CDR1 SQVTM, CDR2 ANQGSEA. The V end lost 8 bases, the J end lost 11 bases, and 21 bases lay between the germline ends. CDR3 region: CSSRGDHYKQYF. CDR3 sequence (DNA): TGCAGCTCTAGAGGCGACCACTACAAGCAGTACTTC.

This clonotype was detected many times. The chain joins TRBV29-1 to TRBJ2-1; D may be TRBD2 (6 bases). The germline CDR1 and CDR2 sequences are SQVTM and ANQGSEA. V was pared by 3 bases and J by 7 bases, with 16 bases between. The CDR3 sequence is 14 residues long. CDR3 coding DNA: TGCAGCGTTGATCCGGGGGACCTCTTTAATGAGCAGTTCTTC. Protein: CSVDPGDLFNEQFF.

At least ten counts were recorded for this clonotype. V usage is TRBV10-1 and J usage is TRBJ2-1, with 14 bases identical to TRBD2. V lost 4 bases and J lost 10; bases outside the gene matches: 9. Germline-derived CDR1 and CDR2 are WNHNN and SYGVQD (reference sequence). The CDR3 has 16 residues. Written as DNA, the CDR3 is TGCGCCAGCAGTGCCGGGACTAGCGGGGGTCGTCGAGAGCAGTTCTTC. Translation: CASSAGTSGGRREQFF.

This clonotype came up many times. The V and J genes are TRBV11-2 and TRBJ2-5, with 9 bases lining up with TRBD1. The CDR3 contains 13 residues. The germline V gene encodes CDR1 SGHAT and CDR2 FQNNGV. V was clipped by 2 bases and J by 11 bases; unmatched bases: 6. The CDR3 is CASSLNRGQEQYF. CDR3 coding DNA: TGTGCCAGCAGCTTAAACAGGGGGCAAGAGCAGTACTTC.

This clonotype was seen more than once but under ten times. J is TRBJ1-1 and V is TRBV29-1, with a tentative D call TRBD1 (5 bases). CDR1 and CDR2 from the germline V gene are SQVTM and ANQGSEA. The CDR3 consists of 14 residues. V lost 4 bases and J 7 bases, leaving 19 bases between the germline ends. The CDR3 protein is CSVGPGTANLEAFF. Written as DNA, the CDR3 is TGCAGCGTTGGCCCCGGGACGGCGAACCTTGAAGCTTTCTTT.

The V call is TRBV6-5, the J call TRBJ2-2, with D perhaps matching TRBD1 (6 bases). V dropped 6 bases and J dropped 7 bases, with 12 bases sitting between them. The CDR3 consists of 13 residues. CDR1 is MNHEY and CDR2 is SVGAGI in the germline V gene. CDR3 sequence (DNA): TGTGCCAGCAGCAGGACAGCAAGCGGGGAGCTGTTTTTT. This codes for CASSRTASGELFF.

This clonotype turned up a few times. The chain recombines TRBV7-9 with TRBJ2-6; TRBD2 is a possible D gene (6 bases). The length of the CDR3 is 17 residues. Trimming took off 0 bases at V and 12 bases at J, with 21 bases between the two ends. Germline V gene sequence: CDR1 SEHNR, CDR2 FQNEAQ (reference sequence). CDR3 in DNA: TGTGCCAGCAGCTTAGCGGGGGGACCTAACTGGAGGGGCGTCCTGACTTTC. Its translation: CASSLAGGPNWRGVLTF. Filled out from reference TRBV7-9 and TRBJ2-6, the complete variable domain reads DTGVSQNPRHKITKRGQNVTFRCDPISEHNRLYWYRQTLGQGPEFLTYFQNEAQLEKSRLLSDRFSAERPKGSFSTLEIQRTEQGDSAMYLCASSLAGGPNWRGVLTFGAGSRLTVL.

In the case of this clonotype: This sequence may be a read error, since a much larger clone differs from it by one base. The chain has TRBV29-1 and TRBJ2-7, with TRBD1 matching over 8 bases. The CDR3 extends over 12 amino acids. From germline, CDR1 is SQVTM and CDR2 ANQGSEA. V lost 7 bases and J lost 3; bases outside the gene matches: 5. CDR3 nucleotide sequence: TGCAGCGGGGGACAGGAAAACTACGAGCAGTACTTC. Translating gives CSGGQENYEQYF.

The chain uses TRBV5-5 and TRBJ2-1; D remains unclear. The CDR3 contains 11 residues. Germline V gene sequence: CDR1 SGHKS, CDR2 YYEKEE (reference sequence). V lost 4 bases and J lost 15, with 14 bases in between. CDR3 bases: TGTGCCAGCAGCCCCCGGTCCGATCGGTTCTTC. It encodes CASSPRSDRFF.

With respect to this clonotype: A much more abundant neighbour one base away suggests this may be a read error. The chain employs TRBV29-1 and TRBJ2-5; no definite D call. Trimming left V 5 bases short and J 1 base short, with 11 bases between. Germline values: CDR1 SQVTM, CDR2 ANQGSEA. This CDR3 is 13 amino acids long. The CDR3: CSVLTPCQETQYF. In DNA, the CDR3 is TGCAGCGTTCTTACACCTTGCCAAGAGACCCAGTACTTC.

This rearrangement joins TRBV20-1 to TRBJ1-5; D perhaps matches TRBD1 (5 bases). The CDR3 covers 16 residues. Germline V gives CDR1 DFQATT, CDR2 SNEGSKA (reference sequence). V dropped 0 bases and J dropped 0 bases, with 12 bases sitting between them. CDR3: CSARDMTAYSNQPQHF. Written as DNA, the CDR3 is TGCAGTGCTAGAGATATGACAGCTTATAGCAATCAGCCCCAGCATTTT.

This clonotype has at least ten counts. The chain uses TRBV7-3 and TRBJ2-5, with TRBD2 as a possible D gene (7 bases). The CDR3 sequence is 16 residues long. Germline lookup yields CDR1 SGHTA and CDR2 FQGTGA. Trimming pared 5 bases from V and 4 bases from J, leaving 20 bases between. CDR3 residues: CASSPEGGGPGETQYF. The CDR3 coding sequence is TGTGCCAGCAGCCCCGAGGGAGGGGGGCCAGGAGAGACCCAGTACTTC.

This clonotype turned up a few times. This chain joins TRBV7-9 and TRBJ1-2, with TRBD1 as a possible D gene (5 bases). The CDR3 totals 12 residues. Looked up from germline, CDR1 is SEHNR and CDR2 is FQNEAQ (reference sequence). The ends were cut back, 2 bases at V and 9 bases at J, with 10 bases in the middle. CDR3 sequence reads: CASSLTAGSYTF. DNA of the CDR3: TGTGCCAGCAGCTTAACAGCAGGGAGCTACACCTTC.

This clonotype was detected ten times or more. The chain joins TRBV10-3 to TRBJ2-1; 13 bases are a match to TRBD2. The CDR3 totals 16 residues. Germline V gene data show CDR1 as ENHRY and CDR2 as SYGVKD. Losses at the gene ends were 6 bases for V and 6 bases for J; bases not matched to a gene: 8. The chain's CDR3 is CAIRASTSGGLNEQFF. The DNA of the CDR3 is TGTGCCATCAGGGCATCGACTAGCGGGGGGCTCAATGAGCAGTTCTTC.

This clonotype came up a few times. The chain employs TRBV7-2 and TRBJ1-1; 8 bases line up with TRBD1. Looked up from germline, CDR1 is SGHTA and CDR2 is FQGNSA. This CDR3 is built from 14 residues. V was pared by 5 bases and J by 4 bases, with 6 bases of the junction left unmatched. Here the CDR3 reads CASSRQGRSTEAFF. CDR3 DNA sequence: TGTGCCAGCAGCAGACAGGGGAGGAGCACTGAAGCTTTCTTT.

V gene TRBV20-1 combines with J gene TRBJ1-2, with 8 nucleotides matching TRBD1. Germline CDR1 DFQATT, CDR2 SNEGSKA (reference sequence). The CDR3 is made up of 15 amino acids. With 0 bases clipped from V and 3 bases from J, the junction kept 6 bases outside the gene matches. The CDR3 sequence: CSAREPLTGDYGYTF. The CDR3 region has the DNA TGCAGTGCTAGAGAACCCCTGACAGGGGACTATGGCTACACCTTC.

This clonotype was counted at least ten times. The chain couples TRBV20-1 to TRBJ2-5; D is unresolved. The CDR3 sequence is 11 residues long. The V end was cut by 7 bases, the J end by 2 bases, with 8 bases between. CDR1 and CDR2 (germline): DFQATT, SNEGSKA (reference sequence). The DNA of the CDR3 is TGCAGTGTAGAGCTACAAGAGACCCAGTACTTC. Its protein is CSVELQETQYF.

This clonotype was recorded a few times. Mismatch with germline at one junction end may stem from a read error. V is TRBV6-5 and J is TRBJ1-2; TRBD1 matches 8 bases. The CDR3 has 16 residues. Germline V CDR1 and CDR2: MNHEY, SVGAGI. The CDR3 reads CARSYFGQGEVDGYTF. The CDR3 DNA is TGTGCCCGCAGTTACTTCGGACAGGGTGAAGTGGATGGCTACACCTTC.

This clonotype was counted a few times. The V gene is TRBV10-3, the J gene TRBJ2-1; D is undetermined. The CDR3 length is 13 residues. The V gene's germline CDR1 is ENHRY and CDR2 SYGVKD. Trimming took off 0 bases at V and 7 bases at J, with 7 bases between the two ends. The CDR3 protein is CAISESMGNEQFF. CDR3 nucleotides: TGTGCCATCAGTGAGTCGATGGGGAATGAGCAGTTCTTC.

The rearrangement joins TRBV10-3 to TRBJ1-1, with D tentatively TRBD1 (6 bases). This CDR3 spans 14 amino acids. V was shortened by 6 bases and J by 3 bases, with 14 bases between the two germline ends. In germline, CDR1 is ENHRY, CDR2 SYGVKD. The CDR3 is CAIRGYSGDTEAFF. The CDR3 coding sequence is TGTGCCATCAGGGGATACTCAGGGGACACTGAAGCTTTCTTT.

The V and J genes are TRBV27 and TRBJ2-1, with 11 bases fitting TRBD2. This CDR3 is built from 14 residues. Trimming cost V 8 bases and J 7 bases; bases outside gene matches: 7. Germline CDR1 is MNHEY and CDR2 is SMNVEV (reference sequence). The CDR3: CASSTSGNGNEQFF. CDR3 bases: TGTGCCAGCTCGACTAGCGGGAACGGTAATGAGCAGTTCTTC.

This clonotype was recorded a few times. The chain has TRBV6-1 and TRBJ2-1, with D perhaps matching TRBD1 (6 bases). V was clipped by 8 bases and J by 8 bases, with 16 bases between them. Looked up from germline, CDR1 is MNHNS and CDR2 is SASEGT. There are 13 residues in the CDR3. The CDR3 is CASAIQGPDEQFF. DNA of the CDR3: TGTGCCAGCGCAATACAGGGACCCGATGAGCAGTTCTTC.

V is TRBV5-8 and J is TRBJ1-5, with D perhaps TRBD1 (5 bases). The CDR3 covers 15 residues. CDR1 and CDR2 from the germline V gene are SGHTS and YDEGEE. V was clipped by 4 bases and J by 0 bases, with 11 bases between them. For the CDR3, the DNA is TGTGCCAGCAGCGTCAGGGTCTCTAGCAATCAGCCCCAGCATTTT. Amino acids: CASSVRVSSNQPQHF.

This clonotype showed up just a few times. The chain combines TRBV9 with TRBJ2-3; no definite D call. The germline gives CDR1 SGDLS, CDR2 YYNGEE. CDR3 length: 12 amino acids. Trimming took off 6 bases at V and 1 base at J, with 6 bases between the two ends. CDR3 in amino acids: CASTRGTDTQYF. The CDR3, as DNA: TGTGCCAGCACAAGGGGCACAGATACGCAGTATTTT.

This chain joins TRBV7-9 and TRBJ1-6; D gene unclear. Germline lookup yields CDR1 SEHNR and CDR2 FQNEAQ (reference sequence). The CDR3 is 14 residues long. V lost 4 bases and J lost 6, with 10 bases in between. The CDR3 bases are TGTGCCAGCAGCTCACTGGGTGTTAATTCACCCCTCCACTTT. Protein: CASSSLGVNSPLHF. The complete variable domain, with remaining parts taken from reference TRBV7-9 and TRBJ1-6, reads DTGVSQNPRHKITKRGQNVTFRCDPISEHNRLYWYRQTLGQGPEFLTYFQNEAQLEKSRLLSDRFSAERPKGSFSTLEIQRTEQGDSAMYLCASSSLGVNSPLHFGNGTRLTVT.

Concerning this clonotype itself: The junction and the germline gene differ at one end; a read error may be behind it. Here the CDR3 reads CANSATSGGAGEQFF. CDR3 coding DNA: TGTGCCAACAGTGCCACTAGCGGGGGGGCCGGTGAGCAGTTCTTC. The chain has TRBV6-1 and TRBJ2-1, with TRBD2 matching over 13 bases. Germline assignment: CDR1 MNHNS and CDR2 SASEGT. The CDR3 extends over 15 amino acids.

This clonotype was observed a few times. The rearrangement links TRBV2 to TRBJ1-2; 8 nucleotides align to TRBD1. The CDR3 has 14 amino acids. The germline V gene has CDR1 SNHLY and CDR2 FYNNEI. The junction had 11 bases not matched to a gene; V was cut back by 7 bases and J by 7 bases. CDR3 amino acids: CASNQDRATIGYTF. CDR3 nucleotide sequence: TGTGCCAGCAACCAGGACAGGGCCACTATTGGCTACACCTTC.

V is TRBV6-2 or TRBV6-3 and J is TRBJ2-1, with 12 bases aligning to TRBD2. The CDR3 loop spans 18 amino acids. The germline V gene encodes CDR1 MNHEY and CDR2 SVGEGT. Losses at the gene ends were 0 bases for V and 0 bases for J; bases not matched to a gene: 3. Written as DNA, the CDR3 is TGTGCCAGCAGTTACTCGACTAGCGGGAGAAGCTCCTACAATGAGCAGTTCTTC. Residues: CASSYSTSGRSSYNEQFF.

This clonotype was detected a few times. The rearrangement links TRBV2 to TRBJ2-3; D remains unclear. Trimming took 2 bases from V and 0 from J, leaving 6 bases between them. CDR1 is SNHLY, CDR2 FYNNEI, per germline. The CDR3 is 14 residues long. The CDR3 sequence is CASSETTSTDTQYF. DNA of the CDR3: TGTGCCAGCAGTGAAACTACCAGCACAGATACGCAGTATTTT.

The table lists this clonotype with a few counts. V is TRBV6-1 and J is TRBJ1-1; 8 bases match TRBD1. V lost 6 bases to trimming and J lost 4 bases; unmatched junction nucleotides: 13. The CDR3 is 16 amino acids. Germline CDR1 reads MNHNS; CDR2 reads SASEGT. The chain's CDR3 is CASRALWTGRGTEAFF. CDR3 coding DNA: TGTGCCAGCAGAGCGCTATGGACAGGGAGGGGCACTGAAGCTTTCTTT.

This clonotype was found many times. V gene TRBV20-1 combines with J gene TRBJ2-1, with 13 positions matching TRBD2. The CDR3 sequence is 15 residues long. The ends lost 3 bases at V and 10 bases at J; junction bases unmatched: 9. The germline CDR1 and CDR2 sequences are DFQATT and SNEGSKA (reference sequence). The CDR3 nucleotides read TGCAGTGCTAGGATCGGGACTAGCGGGAAGGACGAGCAGTTCTTC. Protein: CSARIGTSGKDEQFF.

The rearrangement joins TRBV3-1 to TRBJ2-2, with 7 positions matching TRBD1. Trimming took 8 bases from V and 5 from J; bases not matched to a gene: 5. The CDR3 has 13 amino acids. Germline V lookup: CDR1 LGHDT, CDR2 YNNKEL (reference sequence). CDR3 coding DNA: TGTGCCAGCTCATACAGGGGAACCGGGGAGCTGTTTTTT. It specifies CASSYRGTGELFF.